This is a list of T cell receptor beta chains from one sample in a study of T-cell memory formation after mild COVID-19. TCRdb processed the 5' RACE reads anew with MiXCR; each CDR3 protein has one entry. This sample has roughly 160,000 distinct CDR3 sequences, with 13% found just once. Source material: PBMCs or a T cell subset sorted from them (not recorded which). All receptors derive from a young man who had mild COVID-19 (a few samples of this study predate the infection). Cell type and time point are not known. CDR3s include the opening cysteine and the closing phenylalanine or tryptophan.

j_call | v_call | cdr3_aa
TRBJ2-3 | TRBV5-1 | CASSLSLAGGSTDTQYF
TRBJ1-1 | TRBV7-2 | CASSYRDRNTEAFF
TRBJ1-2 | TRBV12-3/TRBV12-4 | CASSLGVVRGGYTF
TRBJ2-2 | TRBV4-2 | CASSQDPSGENRELFF
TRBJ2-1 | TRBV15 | CATSRVRHNNEQFF
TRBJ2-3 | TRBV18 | CASSLGGGSTDTQYF
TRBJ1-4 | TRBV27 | CASSFGGVGTGKLFF
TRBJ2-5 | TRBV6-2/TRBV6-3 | CASSHYGGGGETQYF
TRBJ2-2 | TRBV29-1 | CSVEAHRGTGELFF
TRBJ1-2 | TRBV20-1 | CSAVDRRDYGYTF
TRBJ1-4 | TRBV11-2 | CASSLSHGFSEKLFF
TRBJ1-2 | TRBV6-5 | CASSYLGVGGYTF
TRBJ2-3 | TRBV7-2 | CASSLVTRTDTQYF
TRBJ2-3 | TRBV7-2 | CASSLGRDTYTDTQYF
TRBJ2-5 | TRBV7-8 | CASIVRTGDGPETQYF
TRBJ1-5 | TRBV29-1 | CSVGAENQPQHF
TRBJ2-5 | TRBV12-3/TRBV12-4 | CASSWIVGETQYF
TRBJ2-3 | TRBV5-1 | CASSTQTSGGDTQYF
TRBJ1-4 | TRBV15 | CATSFGGGPTNEKLFF
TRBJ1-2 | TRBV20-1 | CSATTGTGDMRGYTF
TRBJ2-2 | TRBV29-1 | CSAEGVWAGELFF
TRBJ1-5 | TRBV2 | CASSEGGRNNAQHF